A single sample is the source of the 12 T cell receptor beta chains below, sequenced in a study of T cells in Graves' hyperthyroidism and ophthalmopathy. Template material for amplifying TCR beta CDR3 regions consisted of RNA transcripts. Initially, a first-round RT-PCR of the TCR CDR3 employed the HTBI primer set. TCRdb fed the multiplex PCR reads into MiXCR, producing one record per CDR3 protein. This table holds 250,000 to 350,000 distinct CDR3 sequences, approximately 21% found once. The sequenced sample consisted of blood. These receptors all stem from a man aged 25-40 years with Graves' ophthalmopathy.

This clonotype appeared a few times. V gene TRBV12-3 or TRBV12-4 combines with J gene TRBJ1-2, with 7 bases lining up with TRBD1. The length of the CDR3 is 13 residues. Germline trimming cut 5 bases from V and 7 bases from J; bases unmatched to any gene: 7. This chain's CDR3 is CASSIRDRSGYTF. The CDR3 DNA reads TGTGCCAGCAGTATCCGGGACAGAAGTGGCTACACCTTC.

Ten or more counts support this clonotype. The CDR3 DNA follows: TGCGCCAGCAGCTTGGAATCCGGGGGCATCTACGAGCAGTACTTC. Translating it yields CASSLESGGIYEQYF. The chain combines TRBV5-1 with TRBJ2-7, with D perhaps matching TRBD1 or TRBD2 (6 bases each). Trimming left V 0 bases short and J 3 bases short, with 13 bases between. The germline gives CDR1 SGHRS, CDR2 YFSETQ. The CDR3 contains 15 residues. The full variable domain, completed using reference TRBV5-1 and TRBJ2-7, is KAGVTQTPRYLIKTRGQQVTLSCSPISGHRSVSWYQQTPGQGLQFLFEYFSETQRNKGNFPGRFSGRQFSNSRSEMNVSTLELGDSALYLCASSLESGGIYEQYFGPGTRLTVT.

This clonotype was counted a few times. J is TRBJ1-4 and V is TRBV5-1; D remains ambiguous. Germline CDR1 is SGHRS and CDR2 is YFSETQ. Deletions cut 4 bases from V and 8 bases from J, with 15 bases between. The CDR3 is made up of 14 amino acids. The CDR3 DNA sequence: TGCGCCAGCAGCCTCTCCGGGATATCCGAAAAACTGTTTTTT. This sequence encodes CASSLSGISEKLFF.

This clonotype has at least ten counts. The chain carries TRBV12-3 or TRBV12-4 and TRBJ2-7, with a possible D match to TRBD1 (6 bases). Trimming stripped 1 base from V and 4 bases from J, with 17 bases between. The CDR3 is 16 amino acids. CDR3 loop: CASSLGDTLRFYEQYF. CDR3 nucleotides: TGTGCCAGCAGTTTAGGGGACACTCTCAGGTTTTACGAGCAGTACTTC.

This chain joins TRBV30 and TRBJ1-5, with D possibly TRBD1 on 6 matching bases. This CDR3 is built from 14 residues. V lost 5 bases and J 1 base, leaving 12 bases between the germline ends. CDR1 is GTSNPN, CDR2 SVGIG, per germline (reference sequence). The CDR3 loop is CAWGGRRSNQPQHF. The CDR3 coding sequence is TGTGCCTGGGGGGGGCGGAGAAGCAATCAGCCCCAGCATTTT.

This clonotype has only a few counts. The chain has TRBV18 and TRBJ2-7, with D uncertain. Trimming removed 0 bases at V and 2 bases at J, with 8 bases between. The CDR3 totals 14 residues. Germline CDR1 KGHSH, CDR2 LQKENI. The CDR3 loop is CASSPPNAPYEQYF. CDR3 coding DNA: TGTGCCAGCTCACCACCGAACGCTCCCTACGAGCAGTACTTC.

The V and J genes are TRBV5-8 and TRBJ2-5, with unresolved D. This CDR3 region has 14 residues. Per germline, CDR1 SGHTS and CDR2 YDEGEE. V was clipped by 0 bases and J by 7 bases, with 13 bases between them. The CDR3 loop is CASSLADSIGTQYF. CDR3 DNA sequence: TGTGCCAGCAGCTTGGCGGATTCCATTGGGACCCAGTACTTC.

This rearrangement joins TRBV7-8 to TRBJ2-5, with TRBD1 matching 7 bases. V shed 5 bases and J 8 bases; nucleotides not matched to a gene: 14. This CDR3 has 15 residues. The germline V gene encodes CDR1 SGHVS and CDR2 FQNEAQ. This chain's CDR3 is CASSPRDRAKLTQYF. The CDR3 nucleotides read TGTGCCAGCAGCCCCCGCGACAGGGCTAAATTAACCCAGTACTTC.

The chain is built from TRBV30 and TRBJ1-2; D unclear. The CDR3 sequence is 15 residues long. The germline V and J ends were trimmed by 3 bases and 5 bases, with 19 bases remaining between them. Germline values: CDR1 GTSNPN, CDR2 SVGIG (reference sequence). As DNA, the CDR3 is TGTGCCTGGAGCCTACCCGGGTCCGAGATATATGGCTACACCTTC. It specifies CAWSLPGSEIYGYTF.

This clonotype showed up many times. The CDR3 bases are TGTGCCAGCAGTATGACGGGTAACACTGAAGCTTTCTTT. Residues: CASSMTGNTEAFF. The chain links TRBV6-1 to TRBJ1-1; D is unclear. Germline CDR1 MNHNS, CDR2 SASEGT. V lost 5 bases and J 2 bases, leaving 9 bases between the germline ends. This CDR3 is built from 13 residues.

The V call is TRBV6-1, the J call TRBJ2-4; the D gene is possibly TRBD2 (5 bases). Germline values: CDR1 MNHNS, CDR2 SASEGT. The germline V and J ends were trimmed by 6 bases and 8 bases, with 14 bases remaining between them. This CDR3 is built from 13 residues. For the CDR3, the DNA is TGTGCCAGCAGGTTCGAAGGACTCGACATTCAGTACTTC. It yields the protein CASRFEGLDIQYF.

The J gene is TRBJ2-7, the V gene TRBV30, with a possible D match to TRBD2 (6 bases). CDR1 is GTSNPN and CDR2 is SVGIG in the germline V gene (reference sequence). The CDR3 has 15 residues. Trimming removed 0 bases from V and 2 bases from J, with 14 bases in between. As DNA, the CDR3 is TGTGCCTGGAGTGTATGGGGCAGGGAGGCCTACGAGCAGTACTTC. This codes for CAWSVWGREAYEQYF. The variable domain in full, with the rest retrieved from reference TRBV30 and TRBJ2-7, is SQTIHQWPATLVQPVGSPLSLECTVEGTSNPNLYWYRQAAGRGLQLLFYSVGIGQISSEVPQNLSASRPQDRQFILSSKKLLLSDSGFYLCAWSVWGREAYEQYFGPGTRLTVT.